Below, 26 T cell receptor beta chains from the same sample are listed, as sequenced in a study of OX40 agonist ivuxolimab in advanced cancers. Clones were read by immunoSEQ multiplex PCR, and TCRdb kept only the in-frame ones, dropping some. The repertoire holds some 66,000 clones, about 91% seen once, with 0.45% to 0.65% in the top ten. The source was CD4+ or CD8+ T cells sorted from blood, collected in a trial of the OX40 agonist ivuxolimab. The receptors here all came from an adult with an advanced solid tumor such as melanoma, head and neck, liver or kidney cancer.

The chain uses TRBV18 and TRBJ2-7; no clear D gene. V lost 3 bases and J lost 0, with 9 bases in between. The germline V gene encodes CDR1 KGHSH and CDR2 LQKENI. The CDR3 contains 14 residues. This chain's CDR3 is CASSPSKSSYEQYF. Written as DNA, the CDR3 is TGTGCCAGCTCACCTTCCAAGAGCTCCTACGAGCAGTACTTC.

The genes are TRBV7-6 and TRBJ2-7; D perhaps matches TRBD2 (6 bases). V shed 0 bases and J shed 5 bases, with 14 bases lying between them. The CDR3 has 15 residues. CDR1 is SGHVS and CDR2 is FNYEAQ in the germline V gene. The CDR3 is CASSLASHGSNEQYF. The CDR3 nucleotides are TGTGCCAGCAGCTTAGCGAGCCACGGGAGTAACGAGCAGTACTTC. Filled out from reference TRBV7-6 and TRBJ2-7, the complete variable domain reads GAGVSQSPRYKVTKRGQDVALRCDPISGHVSLYWYRQALGQGPEFLTYFNYEAQQDKSGLPNDRFSAERPEGSISTLTIQRTEQRDSAMYRCASSLASHGSNEQYFGPGTRLTVT.

A single count supports this clone. This sequence joins TRBV15 and TRBJ1-3; D uncertain. V was trimmed by 3 bases and J by 1 base, leaving 13 bases between them. The CDR3 extends over 16 amino acids. Germline-derived CDR1 and CDR2 are LNHNV and YYDKDF (reference sequence). CDR3 sequence: CATSSPGGASGNTIYF. CDR3 bases: TGTGCCACCAGCAGTCCCGGAGGCGCTTCTGGAAACACCATATATTTT. Drawing the rest from reference TRBV15 and TRBJ1-3, the complete variable domain is DAMVIQNPRYQVTQFGKPVTLSCSQTLNHNVMYWYQQKSSQAPKLLFHYYDKDFNNEADTPDNFQSRRPNTSFCFLDIRSPGLGDTAMYLCATSSPGGASGNTIYFGEGSWLTVV.

The chain links TRBV7-9 to TRBJ2-6; D is uncertain. V lost 2 bases and J lost 2, with 7 bases in between. The CDR3 has 15 amino acids. The germline CDR1 and CDR2 sequences are SEHNR and FQNEAQ (reference sequence). CDR3 in DNA: TGTGCCAGCAGCTTACAAAGTACTGGGGCCAACGTCCTGACTTTC. Translated: CASSLQSTGANVLTF.

This clone appeared once. This chain uses TRBV18 with TRBJ1-5; D is possibly TRBD1 (5 bases). The V gene's germline CDR1 is KGHSH and CDR2 LQKENI. V was shortened by 4 bases and J by 3 bases, with 13 bases between the two germline ends. The CDR3 has 15 residues. CDR3 amino acids: CASSLFQGTNQPQHF. DNA of the CDR3: TGTGCCAGCTCACTATTTCAGGGTACCAATCAGCCCCAGCATTTT.

The chain employs TRBV5-1 and TRBJ2-5; possibly TRBD1 for D (6 bases). Trimming stripped 1 base from V and 0 bases from J, with 7 bases between. The CDR3 extends over 14 amino acids. Germline loops: CDR1 SGHRS, CDR2 YFSETQ. As DNA, the CDR3 is TGCGCCAGCAGCTTGAGGGGGAACCAAGAGACCCAGTACTTC. Translating it yields CASSLRGNQETQYF.

J is TRBJ2-1 and V is TRBV4-2, with D tentatively TRBD1 (6 bases). CDR1 is LGHNA, CDR2 YNFKEQ, per germline. V was pared by 1 base and J by 9 bases, with 19 bases between. This CDR3 comprises 16 residues. Written as DNA, the CDR3 is TGTGCCAGCAGCCAAGCAGGGGACGGCACGGGGACTGAGCAGTTCTTC. This sequence encodes CASSQAGDGTGTEQFF.

The chain links TRBV2 to TRBJ1-2; 7 positions agree with TRBD1. V trimming: 5 bases; J trimming: 7 bases; junction bases outside the gene matches: 7. The CDR3 contains 13 residues. Germline lookup yields CDR1 SNHLY and CDR2 FYNNEI. The CDR3 sequence: CASSLTGVGGYTF. The CDR3 nucleotides read TGTGCCAGCAGTCTTACAGGGGTGGGTGGCTACACCTTC.

The chain recombines TRBV27 with TRBJ2-4; TRBD1 agrees at 9 bases. Unmatched junction bases numbered 5, after V lost 4 bases and J lost 4 bases. The CDR3 extends over 15 amino acids. Per the germline V gene, CDR1 is MNHEY and CDR2 is SMNVEV (reference sequence). As DNA, the CDR3 is TGTGCCAGCAGTTCCTTAGGGACAGGGAAAAACATTCAGTACTTC. Amino acid sequence: CASSSLGTGKNIQYF.

The chain carries TRBV5-6 and TRBJ2-5; the D call may be TRBD1 or TRBD2 (6 bases each). Germline-derived CDR1 and CDR2 are SGHDT and YYEEEE. V lost 0 bases to trimming and J lost 1 base, with 13 bases between them. This CDR3 contains 16 residues. CDR3 nucleotide sequence: TGTGCCAGCAGCTTGGAAAGGGGGGCCCTCCAAGAGACCCAGTACTTC. This translates into CASSLERGALQETQYF.

The V and J genes are TRBV28 and TRBJ2-3; the match to TRBD1 covers 7 bases. The CDR3 consists of 15 residues. V shed 7 bases and J 3 bases; nucleotides not matched to a gene: 10. From germline, CDR1 is MDHEN and CDR2 SYDVKM. The CDR3 loop reads CASISTGVRTDTQYF. The CDR3, as DNA: TGTGCCAGCATTAGCACAGGGGTACGGACAGATACGCAGTATTTT.

The chain is built from TRBV6-5 and TRBJ2-7; 14 bases agree with TRBD2. The length of the CDR3 is 14 residues. After removal of 8 bases from V and 5 bases from J, the junction contained 5 bases not matched to a gene. The germline gives CDR1 MNHEY, CDR2 SVGAGI. CDR3: CASGGLAGEDEQYF. In DNA form, the CDR3 reads TGTGCCAGCGGGGGACTAGCGGGGGAGGACGAGCAGTACTTC.

The V call is TRBV9, the J call TRBJ2-3; 7 bases align to TRBD2. This CDR3 has 15 amino acids. Trimming at V came to 6 bases and at J to 0 bases, leaving 7 bases not matched to a gene. Germline values: CDR1 SGDLS, CDR2 YYNGEE. The CDR3: CASKGSGSSTDTQYF. The CDR3 region has the DNA TGTGCCAGCAAGGGTAGCGGGTCTAGCACAGATACGCAGTATTTT. Drawing the rest from reference TRBV9 and TRBJ2-3, the complete variable domain is DSGVTQTPKHLITATGQRVTLRCSPRSGDLSVYWYQQSLDQGLQFLIQYYNGEERAKGNILERFSAQQFPDLHSELNLSSLELGDSALYFCASKGSGSSTDTQYFGPGTRLTVL.

This chain links TRBV30 with TRBJ1-4, with 8 bases lining up with TRBD1. J was trimmed by 8 bases and V by 2 bases; bases with no gene match: 13. The germline V gene has CDR1 GTSNPN and CDR2 SVGIG (reference sequence). This CDR3 is built from 16 residues. The CDR3 reads CAWSPGGASLGEKLFF. The DNA for the CDR3 is TGTGCCTGGAGTCCAGGGGGCGCGAGCTTAGGGGAAAAACTGTTTTTT.

This chain joins TRBV7-9 and TRBJ1-1; D remains ambiguous. Germline CDR1 and CDR2: SEHNR and FQNEAQ (reference sequence). The CDR3 has 14 residues. The V end lost 3 bases, the J end lost 0 bases, and 8 bases lay between the germline ends. CDR3 region: CASSFSQLNTEAFF. The CDR3 nucleotides are TGTGCCAGCAGCTTTTCGCAACTGAACACTGAAGCTTTCTTT.

This chain links TRBV10-3 with TRBJ2-1; no clear D gene. Trimming removed 6 bases at V and 8 bases at J, with 8 bases between. Germline V gene sequence: CDR1 ENHRY, CDR2 SYGVKD. The CDR3 has 11 residues. This chain's CDR3 is CAISSFYEQFF. The CDR3 DNA reads TGTGCCATCAGCTCCTTTTATGAGCAGTTCTTC.

The table lists this clone with a count of one. The chain uses TRBV2 and TRBJ2-1; D is unresolved. CDR3 size: 13 residues. The germline V and J ends were trimmed by 7 bases and 10 bases, with 17 bases remaining between them. Germline V gene lookup returns CDR1 SNHLY and CDR2 FYNNEI. The CDR3 sequence: CASTRLPTNEQFF. The DNA for the CDR3 is TGTGCCAGCACCAGACTTCCCACCAACGAGCAGTTCTTC. The whole variable domain, filled in from reference TRBV2 and TRBJ2-1, reads EPEVTQTPSHQVTQMGQEVILRCVPISNHLYFYWYRQILGQKVEFLVSFYNNEISEKSEIFDDQFSVERPDGSNFTLKIRSTKLEDSAMYFCASTRLPTNEQFFGPGTRLTVL.

This clone was seen just once. J is TRBJ1-1 and V is TRBV7-2; possibly TRBD1 for D (5 bases). Germline V lookup: CDR1 SGHTA, CDR2 FQGNSA. The CDR3 has 14 amino acids. V lost 3 bases and J 5 bases, leaving 13 bases between the germline ends. CDR3 in amino acids: CASSLGVGRTEAFF. CDR3 DNA sequence: TGTGCCAGCAGCTTGGGGGTAGGGAGGACTGAAGCTTTCTTT.

The V gene is TRBV6-1, the J gene TRBJ1-1; D call uncertain. Trimming stripped 4 bases from V and 3 bases from J, with 18 bases between. The germline V gene has CDR1 MNHNS and CDR2 SASEGT. The CDR3 extends over 16 amino acids. The CDR3 here is CASSGRSGSRDTEAFF. In DNA, the CDR3 is TGTGCCAGCAGTGGAAGGAGTGGGTCGAGGGACACTGAAGCTTTCTTT.

This rearrangement joins TRBV5-1 to TRBJ1-3; D unresolved. The CDR3 totals 16 residues. CDR1 SGHRS and CDR2 YFSETQ come from the germline V gene. V lost 0 bases and J 0 bases, leaving 10 bases between the germline ends. CDR3 sequence reads: CASSLDFSLSGNTIYF. CDR3 DNA: TGCGCCAGCAGCTTGGATTTTTCTCTCTCTGGAAACACCATATATTTT.

A word on this clone: At the DNA level, this CDR3 is encoded by other sequences in the same sample as well. The J gene is TRBJ2-3, the V gene TRBV2, with 9 bases that match TRBD2. The CDR3 length is 14 residues. The junction had 4 bases not matched to a gene; V was cut back by 4 bases and J by 5 bases. Germline V gives CDR1 SNHLY, CDR2 FYNNEI. CDR3 residues: CASSAGRGGDTQYF. The CDR3 coding sequence is TGTGCCAGCAGTGCGGGGCGGGGGGGAGATACGCAGTATTTT. Full variable domain (outside the CDR3, taken from reference TRBV2 and TRBJ2-3): EPEVTQTPSHQVTQMGQEVILRCVPISNHLYFYWYRQILGQKVEFLVSFYNNEISEKSEIFDDQFSVERPDGSNFTLKIRSTKLEDSAMYFCASSAGRGGDTQYFGPGTRLTVL.

This clone turned up a few times. The chain recombines TRBV11-3 with TRBJ2-7; D unresolved. Trimming pared 2 bases from V and 5 bases from J, leaving 10 bases between. Per germline, CDR1 SGHNT and CDR2 YENEEA. CDR3 length: 13 amino acids. CDR3 loop: CASSLISSNEQYF. The CDR3 region has the DNA TGTGCCAGCAGCTTAATCTCGAGTAACGAGCAGTACTTC.

The chain uses TRBV6-1 and TRBJ2-1; TRBD2 matches 8 bases. There are 15 residues in the CDR3. The junction had 10 bases not matched to a gene; V was cut back by 7 bases and J by 5 bases. The germline V gene has CDR1 MNHNS and CDR2 SASEGT. DNA of the CDR3: TGTGCCAGCACGGGGGGGAAGGCTCAGGACAATGAGCAGTTCTTC. This gives the protein CASTGGKAQDNEQFF.

This sequence joins TRBV5-1 and TRBJ2-4; D is tentatively TRBD1 or TRBD2 (5 bases each). Between the trimmed V and J ends, which lost 0 bases and 7 bases, there was a span of 11 bases. CDR3 size: 14 residues. Germline loops: CDR1 SGHRS, CDR2 YFSETQ. As DNA, the CDR3 is TGCGCCAGCAGCTTGGATGGGGGAGTGAACATTCAGTACTTC. It specifies CASSLDGGVNIQYF.

This chain connects TRBV2 to TRBJ1-3; possible D gene TRBD1, 6 bases. This CDR3 is built from 13 residues. Germline assignment: CDR1 SNHLY and CDR2 FYNNEI. Trimming left V 10 bases short and J 2 bases short, with 12 bases between. The DNA for the CDR3 is TGTGCCACAACAGGGATCGCTGGAAACACCATATATTTT. Protein sequence: CATTGIAGNTIYF. Filled out from reference TRBV2 and TRBJ1-3, the complete variable domain reads EPEVTQTPSHQVTQMGQEVILRCVPISNHLYFYWYRQILGQKVEFLVSFYNNEISEKSEIFDDQFSVERPDGSNFTLKIRSTKLEDSAMYFCATTGIAGNTIYFGEGSWLTVV.

The chain recombines TRBV30 with TRBJ2-1; 10 nucleotides agree with TRBD2. This CDR3 is built from 19 residues. V gave up 3 bases and J gave up 0 bases; unmatched junction bases: 14. The V gene's germline CDR1 is GTSNPN and CDR2 SVGIG (reference sequence). This chain's CDR3 is CAWRFGLVAGGSSYNEQFF. CDR3 coding DNA: TGTGCCTGGAGATTCGGTTTGGTAGCGGGGGGCAGCTCCTACAATGAGCAGTTCTTC. Based on the CDR3 plus reference TRBV30 and TRBJ2-1, the full variable domain is SQTIHQWPATLVQPVGSPLSLECTVEGTSNPNLYWYRQAAGRGLQLLFYSVGIGQISSEVPQNLSASRPQDRQFILSSKKLLLSDSGFYLCAWRFGLVAGGSSYNEQFFGPGTRLTVL.